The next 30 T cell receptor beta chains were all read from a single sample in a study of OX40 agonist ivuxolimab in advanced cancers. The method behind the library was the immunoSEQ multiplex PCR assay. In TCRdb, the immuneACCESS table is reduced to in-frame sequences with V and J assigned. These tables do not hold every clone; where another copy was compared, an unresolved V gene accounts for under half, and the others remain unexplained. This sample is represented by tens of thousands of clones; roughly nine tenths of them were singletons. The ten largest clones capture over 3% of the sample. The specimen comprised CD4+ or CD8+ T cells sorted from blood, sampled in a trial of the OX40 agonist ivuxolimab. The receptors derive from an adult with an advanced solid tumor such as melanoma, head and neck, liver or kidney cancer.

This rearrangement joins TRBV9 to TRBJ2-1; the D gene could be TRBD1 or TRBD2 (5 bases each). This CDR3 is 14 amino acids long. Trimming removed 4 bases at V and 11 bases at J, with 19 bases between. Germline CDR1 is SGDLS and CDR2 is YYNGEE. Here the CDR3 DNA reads TGTGCCAGCAGCTCCACCGCACCGGGACGACAGCAGTTCTTC. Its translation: CASSSTAPGRQQFF.

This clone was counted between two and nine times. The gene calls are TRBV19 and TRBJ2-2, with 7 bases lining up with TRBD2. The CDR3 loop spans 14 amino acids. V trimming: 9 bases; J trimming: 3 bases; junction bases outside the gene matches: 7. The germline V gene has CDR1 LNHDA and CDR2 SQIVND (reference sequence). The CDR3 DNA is TGTGCCAGCGGGGGGAGGCCTGACACCGGGGAGCTGTTTTTT. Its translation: CASGGRPDTGELFF. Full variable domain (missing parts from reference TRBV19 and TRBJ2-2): DGGITQSPKYLFRKEGQNVTLSCEQNLNHDAMYWYRQDPGQGLRLIYYSQIVNDFQKGDIAEGYSVSREKKESFPLTVTSAQKNPTAFYLCASGGRPDTGELFFGEGSRLTVL.

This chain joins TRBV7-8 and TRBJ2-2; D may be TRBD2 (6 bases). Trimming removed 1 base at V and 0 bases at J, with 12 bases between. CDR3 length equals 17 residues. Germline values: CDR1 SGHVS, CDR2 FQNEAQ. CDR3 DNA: TGTGCCAGCAGCTTAGGGCGGGACTCCGCGAACACCGGGGAGCTGTTTTTT. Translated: CASSLGRDSANTGELFF.

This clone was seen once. The CDR3 sequence: CASSVLAGYASDTQYF. CDR3 DNA sequence: TGTGCCAGCAGTGTACTAGCGGGATATGCGTCAGATACGCAGTATTTT. The gene calls are TRBV6-1 and TRBJ2-3; 10 bases map to TRBD2. This CDR3 region has 16 residues. Per the germline V gene, CDR1 is MNHNS and CDR2 is SASEGT. The V and J ends lost 4 bases and 4 bases, in that order; junction bases with no gene match: 8.

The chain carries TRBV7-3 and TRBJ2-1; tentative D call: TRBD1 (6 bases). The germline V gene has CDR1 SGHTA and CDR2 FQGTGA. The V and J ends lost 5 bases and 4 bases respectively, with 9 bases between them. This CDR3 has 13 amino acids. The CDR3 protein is CASSVQGYNEQFF. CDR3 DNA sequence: TGTGCCAGCAGCGTACAGGGTTACAATGAGCAGTTCTTC.

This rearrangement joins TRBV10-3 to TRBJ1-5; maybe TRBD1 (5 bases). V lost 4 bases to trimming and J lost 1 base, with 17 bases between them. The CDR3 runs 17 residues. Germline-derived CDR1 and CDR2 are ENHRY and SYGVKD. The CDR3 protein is CAISAGGTTGSNQPQHF. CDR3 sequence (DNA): TGTGCCATCAGTGCCGGTGGGACTACCGGGAGCAATCAGCCCCAGCATTTT.

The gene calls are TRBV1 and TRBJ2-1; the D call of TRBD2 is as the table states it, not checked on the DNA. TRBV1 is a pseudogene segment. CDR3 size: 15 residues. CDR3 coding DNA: TGCACCAGCAGCCGACTAGCCGAATACTACAATGAGCAGTTCTTC. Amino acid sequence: CTSSRLAEYYNEQFF.

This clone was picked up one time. DNA for the CDR3: TGCGCCAGCAGCCCAGGAGACAGCACCAGGGAGCAGTTCTTC. This gives the protein CASSPGDSTREQFF. This sequence joins TRBV5-1 and TRBJ2-1; the D gene is possibly TRBD1 (5 bases). CDR1 is SGHRS and CDR2 is YFSETQ in the germline V gene. Trimming took 4 bases from V and 10 from J, leaving 18 bases between them. The CDR3 is 14 amino acids.

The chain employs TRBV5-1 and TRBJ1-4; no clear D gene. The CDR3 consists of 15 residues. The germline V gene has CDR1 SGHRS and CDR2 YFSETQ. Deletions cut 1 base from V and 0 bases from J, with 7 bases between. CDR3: CASSLSVTTNEKLFF. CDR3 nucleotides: TGCGCCAGCAGCTTGTCGGTTACAACTAATGAAAAACTGTTTTTT.

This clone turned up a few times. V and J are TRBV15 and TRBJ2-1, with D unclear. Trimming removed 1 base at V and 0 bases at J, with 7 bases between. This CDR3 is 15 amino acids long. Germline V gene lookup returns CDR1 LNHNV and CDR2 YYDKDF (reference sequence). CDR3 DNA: TGTGCCACCAGCAGAGGTGGAAGCTCCTACAATGAGCAGTTCTTC. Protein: CATSRGGSSYNEQFF. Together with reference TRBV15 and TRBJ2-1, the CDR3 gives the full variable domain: DAMVIQNPRYQVTQFGKPVTLSCSQTLNHNVMYWYQQKSSQAPKLLFHYYDKDFNNEADTPDNFQSRRPNTSFCFLDIRSPGLGDTAMYLCATSRGGSSYNEQFFGPGTRLTVL.

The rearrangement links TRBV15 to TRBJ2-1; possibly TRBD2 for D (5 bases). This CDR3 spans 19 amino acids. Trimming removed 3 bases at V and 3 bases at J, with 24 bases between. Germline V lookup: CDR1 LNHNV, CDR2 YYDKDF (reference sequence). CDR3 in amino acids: CATSSLRDKGSGYYNEQFF. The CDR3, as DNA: TGTGCCACCAGCAGCTTAAGAGATAAGGGAAGCGGATACTACAATGAGCAGTTCTTC.

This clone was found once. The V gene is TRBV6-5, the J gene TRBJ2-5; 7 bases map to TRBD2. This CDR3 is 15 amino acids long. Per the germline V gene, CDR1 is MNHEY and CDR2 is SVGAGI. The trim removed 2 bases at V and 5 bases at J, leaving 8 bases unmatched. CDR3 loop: CASSYGGSGWETQYF. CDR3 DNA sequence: TGTGCCAGCAGTTACGGCGGGAGCGGATGGGAGACCCAGTACTTC.

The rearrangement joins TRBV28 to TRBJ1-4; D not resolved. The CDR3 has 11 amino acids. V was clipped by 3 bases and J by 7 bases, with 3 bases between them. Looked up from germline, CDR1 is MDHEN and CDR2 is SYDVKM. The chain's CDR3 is CASSLREKLFF. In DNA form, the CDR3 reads TGTGCCAGCAGTTTGCGTGAAAAACTGTTTTTT.

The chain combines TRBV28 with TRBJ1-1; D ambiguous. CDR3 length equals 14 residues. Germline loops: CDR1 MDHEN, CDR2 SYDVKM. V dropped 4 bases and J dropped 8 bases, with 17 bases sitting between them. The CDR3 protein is CASSSLSSGQEAFF. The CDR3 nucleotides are TGTGCCAGCAGTTCCCTCTCCTCAGGCCAAGAAGCTTTCTTT.

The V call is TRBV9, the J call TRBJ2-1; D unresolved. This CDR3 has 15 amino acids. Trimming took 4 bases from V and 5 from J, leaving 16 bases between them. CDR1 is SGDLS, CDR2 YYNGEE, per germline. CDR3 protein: CASSPDLGVNNEQFF. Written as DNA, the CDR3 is TGTGCCAGCAGCCCTGACTTAGGAGTCAACAATGAGCAGTTCTTC.

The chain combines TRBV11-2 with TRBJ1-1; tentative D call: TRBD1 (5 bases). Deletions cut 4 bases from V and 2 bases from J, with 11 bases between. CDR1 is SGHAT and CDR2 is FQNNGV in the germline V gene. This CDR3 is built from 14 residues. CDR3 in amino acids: CASSSRAINTEAFF. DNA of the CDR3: TGTGCCAGCAGCTCCAGGGCAATTAACACTGAAGCTTTCTTT.

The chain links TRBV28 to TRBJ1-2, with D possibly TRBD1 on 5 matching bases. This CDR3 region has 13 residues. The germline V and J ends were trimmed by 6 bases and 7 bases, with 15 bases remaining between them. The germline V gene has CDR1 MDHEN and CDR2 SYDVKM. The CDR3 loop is CASSSGWRGGYTF. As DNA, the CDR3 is TGTGCCAGCAGCTCGGGTTGGAGGGGTGGCTACACCTTC.

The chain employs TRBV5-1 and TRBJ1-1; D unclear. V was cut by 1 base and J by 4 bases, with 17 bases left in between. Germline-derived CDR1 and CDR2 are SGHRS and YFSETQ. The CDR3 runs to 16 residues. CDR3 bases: TGCGCCAGCAGCTTGTCGGTTGGAGGGCAGCCCACTGAAGCTTTCTTT. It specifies CASSLSVGGQPTEAFF.

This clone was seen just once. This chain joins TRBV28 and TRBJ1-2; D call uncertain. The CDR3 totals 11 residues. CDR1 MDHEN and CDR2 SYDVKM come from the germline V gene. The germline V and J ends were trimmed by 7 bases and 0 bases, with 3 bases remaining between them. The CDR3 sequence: CASNTNYGYTF. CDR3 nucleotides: TGTGCCAGCAACACTAACTATGGCTACACCTTC.

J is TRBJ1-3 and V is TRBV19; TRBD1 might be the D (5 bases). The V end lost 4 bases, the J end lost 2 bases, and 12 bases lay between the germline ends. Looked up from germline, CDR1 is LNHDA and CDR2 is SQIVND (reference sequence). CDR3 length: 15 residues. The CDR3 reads CASSTQGRPGNTIYF. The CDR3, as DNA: TGTGCCAGTAGTACGCAGGGACGGCCTGGAAACACCATATATTTT.

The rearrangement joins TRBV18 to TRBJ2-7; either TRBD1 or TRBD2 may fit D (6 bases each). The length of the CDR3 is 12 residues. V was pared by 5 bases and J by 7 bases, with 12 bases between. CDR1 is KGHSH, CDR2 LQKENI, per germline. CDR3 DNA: TGTGCCAGCTCAATACAGGGACTGGAGCAGTACTTC. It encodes CASSIQGLEQYF.

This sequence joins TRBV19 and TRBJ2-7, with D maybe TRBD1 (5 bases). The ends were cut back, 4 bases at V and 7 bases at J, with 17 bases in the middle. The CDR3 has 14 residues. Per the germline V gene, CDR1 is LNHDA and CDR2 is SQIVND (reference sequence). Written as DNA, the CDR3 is TGTGCCAGTAGTAACCAGGGCTCTGCGACAGAGCAGTACTTC. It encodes CASSNQGSATEQYF.

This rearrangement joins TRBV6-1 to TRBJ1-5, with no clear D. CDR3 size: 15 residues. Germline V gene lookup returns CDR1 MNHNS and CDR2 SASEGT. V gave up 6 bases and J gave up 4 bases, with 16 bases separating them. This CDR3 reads CASRPLGNDNQPQHF. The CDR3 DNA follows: TGTGCCAGCAGACCCCTGGGCAATGATAATCAGCCCCAGCATTTT.

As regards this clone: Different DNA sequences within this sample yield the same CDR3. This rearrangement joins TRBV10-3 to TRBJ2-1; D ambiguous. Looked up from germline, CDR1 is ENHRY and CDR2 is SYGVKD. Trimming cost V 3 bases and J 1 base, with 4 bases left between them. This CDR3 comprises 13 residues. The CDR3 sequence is CAISEGSYNEQFF. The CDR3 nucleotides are TGTGCCATCAGTGAAGGGTCCTACAATGAGCAGTTCTTC.

The CDR3 DNA sequence: TGTGCCAGCAGCTTAGTCGCAGGGACGGTGGCTAATGAAAAACTGTTTTTT. Protein sequence: CASSLVAGTVANEKLFF. The chain employs TRBV11-3 and TRBJ1-4, with D perhaps matching TRBD1 (5 bases). CDR1 is SGHNT and CDR2 is YENEEA in the germline V gene. The germline V and J ends were trimmed by 1 base and 3 bases, with 15 bases remaining between them. The CDR3 runs to 17 residues. Full variable domain (outside the CDR3, taken from reference TRBV11-3 and TRBJ1-4): EAGVVQSPRYKIIEKKQPVAFWCNPISGHNTLYWYLQNLGQGPELLIRYENEEAVDDSQLPKDRFSAERLKGVDSTLKIQPAELGDSAVYLCASSLVAGTVANEKLFFGSGTQLSVL.

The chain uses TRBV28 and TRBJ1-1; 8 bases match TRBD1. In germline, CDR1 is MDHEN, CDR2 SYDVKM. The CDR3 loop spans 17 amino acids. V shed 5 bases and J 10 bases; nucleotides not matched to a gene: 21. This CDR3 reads CASSARFRGRKENRAFF. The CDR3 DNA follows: TGTGCCAGCAGTGCCCGCTTCAGGGGGCGCAAAGAGAATAGAGCTTTCTTT.

CDR3 loop: CASSYPPGEQYF. In DNA, the CDR3 is TGTGCCAGCAGTTACCCCCCTGGGGAGCAGTACTTC. The V call is TRBV6-5, the J call TRBJ2-7; no clear D. Germline V gene data show CDR1 as MNHEY and CDR2 as SVGAGI. Trimming took off 2 bases at V and 7 bases at J, with 9 bases between the two ends. This CDR3 has 12 amino acids.

CDR3 bases: TGTGCCAGCAGCTACAGGAAGGACGAGCAGTACTTC. It translates to CASSYRKDEQYF. This chain uses TRBV6-6 with TRBJ2-7; tentatively, D is TRBD1 (5 bases). V lost 6 bases, J lost 5 bases, and 11 bases lay in between. CDR1 and CDR2 (germline): MNHNY, SVGAGI (reference sequence). This CDR3 is built from 12 residues.

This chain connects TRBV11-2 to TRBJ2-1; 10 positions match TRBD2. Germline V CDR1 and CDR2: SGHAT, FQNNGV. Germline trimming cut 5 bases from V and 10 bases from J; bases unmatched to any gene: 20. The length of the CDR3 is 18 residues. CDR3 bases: TGTGCCAGCAGCGGACAGCGGGAGGGCCTATCCGAGGGTAGCGAGCAGTTCTTC. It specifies CASSGQREGLSEGSEQFF.

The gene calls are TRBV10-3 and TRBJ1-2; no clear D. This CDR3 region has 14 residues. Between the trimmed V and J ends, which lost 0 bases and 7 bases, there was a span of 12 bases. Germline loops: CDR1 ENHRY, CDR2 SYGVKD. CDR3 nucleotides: TGTGCCATCAGTGAGTCGGGCACCAACGGTGGCTACACCTTC. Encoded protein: CAISESGTNGGYTF.